This T cell receptor beta chain was identified in a study of blood T cells in healthy people across ages. V shed 2 bases and J shed 5 bases, with 10 bases lying between them. CDR3 length equals 13 residues. The germline gives CDR1 SGHRS, CDR2 YFSETQ. Primers used in a second PCR of roughly 7 to 11 cycles were a sample-barcoded 5' primer and a J-beta primer mix. TCRdb redid the calling of the 5' RACE reads with MiXCR, one entry per CDR3 protein. In the table there are about 780,000 distinct CDR3 sequences, under 30% of which are singletons. The sample was also linked to a second study, of T cells of mothers and their children.

This clonotype was sampled from a boy younger than 18 in good health. The chain employs TRBV5-1 and TRBJ2-5, with D possibly TRBD2 on 6 matching bases. Sequences were obtained from blood. CDR3 amino acids: CASSFGEAETQYF. The CDR3 DNA is TGCGCCAGCAGCTTCGGGGAGGCGGAGACCCAGTACTTC.